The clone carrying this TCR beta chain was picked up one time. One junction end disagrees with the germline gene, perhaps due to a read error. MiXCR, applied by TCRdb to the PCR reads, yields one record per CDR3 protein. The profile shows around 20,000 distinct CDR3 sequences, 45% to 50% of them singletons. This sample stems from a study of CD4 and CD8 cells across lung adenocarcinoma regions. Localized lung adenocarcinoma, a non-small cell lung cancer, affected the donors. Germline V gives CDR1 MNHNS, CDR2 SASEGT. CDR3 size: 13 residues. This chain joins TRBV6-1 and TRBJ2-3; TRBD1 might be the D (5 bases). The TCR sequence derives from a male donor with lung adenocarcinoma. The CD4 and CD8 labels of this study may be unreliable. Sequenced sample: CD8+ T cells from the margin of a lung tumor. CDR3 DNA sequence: TGTGCCAGCAGAGAAGGGGCTTTGGATACGCAGTATTTT. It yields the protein CASREGALDTQYF.